This record covers a single T cell receptor (beta chain). The germline gives CDR1 SNHLY, CDR2 FYNNEI. The CDR3 contains 14 residues. The V and J ends lost 5 bases and 5 bases respectively, with 12 bases between them. Sequencing used immunoSEQ multiplex PCR; TCRdb keeps in-frame clones, though not all of them. The sample lists roughly 70,000 clones; about 86% were seen once. Time point of the sample: baseline, week 1 (first vaccination visit). Treatment described: pre-vaccination baseline after standard-of-care therapy. This entry comes from a study of a mutant IDH1 vaccine in newly diagnosed glioma. This chain connects TRBV2 to TRBJ1-4, with TRBD1 as a possible D gene (6 bases). The sequenced sample was PBMCs, obtained from a glioma patient treated with radiotherapy, temozolomide or both. This TCR came from a man younger than 40 with glioma. Here the CDR3 reads CASSQQGFNEKLFF. CDR3 sequence (DNA): TGTGCCAGCAGTCAACAGGGCTTCAATGAAAAACTGTTTTTT.